This TCR beta chain was observed in a study of T cells in Graves' hyperthyroidism and ophthalmopathy. Overall study findings and caveats: Most thyroid clonotypes that were expanded above 0.001 also turned up in blood. A model of 13 V-J features distinguished ophthalmopathy from stable hyperthyroidism.

Exclusion followed for patients with uncontrolled infection, other autoimmune disease, pregnancy or lactation. Cells are PBMCs isolated from around 10 ml of fresh blood. Researchers amplified the TCR beta CDR3 regions from RNA transcripts. The HTBI primer set drove a first-round RT-PCR of the TCR CDR3. MiXCR, run by TCRdb on the multiplex PCR reads, gives a single entry per CDR3 protein. The sample includes under 200,000 distinct CDR3 sequences, less than 10% of them seen just once. This CDR3 contains 14 residues. Trimming took 0 bases from V and 8 from J, leaving 10 bases between them. The germline V gene has CDR1 LGHNA and CDR2 YNFKEQ. Turning to this clonotype: Its specificity is unknown.

The V call is TRBV4-2, the J call TRBJ1-4; no clear D. The TCR comes from a woman in her late teens or twenties with Graves' hyperthyroidism that later progressed to Graves' ophthalmopathy. What was sequenced was blood. This CDR3 reads CASSQDRVGEKLFF. Written as DNA, the CDR3 is TGTGCCAGCAGCCAAGATCGGGTGGGAGAAAAACTGTTTTTT.